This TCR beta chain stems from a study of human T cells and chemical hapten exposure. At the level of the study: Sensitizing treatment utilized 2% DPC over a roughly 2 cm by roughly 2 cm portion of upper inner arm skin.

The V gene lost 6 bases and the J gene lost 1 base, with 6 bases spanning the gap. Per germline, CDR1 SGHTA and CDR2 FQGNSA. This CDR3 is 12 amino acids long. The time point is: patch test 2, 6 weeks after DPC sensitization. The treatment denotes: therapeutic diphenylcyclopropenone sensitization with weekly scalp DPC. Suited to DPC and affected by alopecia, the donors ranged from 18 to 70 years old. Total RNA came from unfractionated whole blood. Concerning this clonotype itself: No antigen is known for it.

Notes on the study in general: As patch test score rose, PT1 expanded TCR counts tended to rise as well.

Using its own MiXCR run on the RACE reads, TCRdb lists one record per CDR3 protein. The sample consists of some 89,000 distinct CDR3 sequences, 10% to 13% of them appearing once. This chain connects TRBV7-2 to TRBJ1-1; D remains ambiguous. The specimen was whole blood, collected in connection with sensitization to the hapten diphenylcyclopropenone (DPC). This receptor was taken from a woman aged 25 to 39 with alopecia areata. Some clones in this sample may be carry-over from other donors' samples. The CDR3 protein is CASSPRNTEAFF. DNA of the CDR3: TGTGCCAGCAGTCCCAGGAACACTGAAGCTTTCTTT. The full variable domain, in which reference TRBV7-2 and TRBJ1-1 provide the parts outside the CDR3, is GAGVSQSPSNKVTEKGKDVELRCDPISGHTALYWYRQSLGQGLEFLIYFQGNSAPDKSGLPSDRFSAERTGGSVSTLTIQRTQQEDSAVYLCASSPRNTEAFFGQGTRLTVV.